The rows below give T cell receptor beta chains drawn from one sample of a study of blood T cell repertoires in COVID-19. Data came from immunoSEQ multiplex PCR; TCRdb stores just in-frame clones and leaves some out. The sample lists 300,000 to 400,000 clones, approximately 89% occurring once. The specimen sequenced was peripheral blood. Source of these receptors: a young woman who had recovered from COVID-19. The CDR3 runs from the conserved cysteine through the conserved F or W. A D gene is named only where the DNA matches it firmly. The size of a clone is reported for some rows only, either as once, few or many, or as a class for expanded clones.

clone_size: -
v_call: TRBV7-9
d_call: TRBD1
j_call: TRBJ1-2
cdr3_nt: TGTGCCAGTCGGACAGGGGATAACTATGGCTACACCTTC
cdr3_aa: CASRTGDNYGYTF

clone_size: -
v_call: TRBV2
d_call: TRBD1
j_call: TRBJ1-2
cdr3_nt: TGTGCCAGAACCTGGGACAGGGCTACCTATGGCTACACCTTC
cdr3_aa: CARTWDRATYGYTF

clone_size: -
v_call: TRBV6-5
d_call: TRBD2
j_call: TRBJ2-1
cdr3_nt: TGTGCCAGCAGTTACCGCCAGGGACTAGTACCTAATGAGCAGTTCTTC
cdr3_aa: CASSYRQGLVPNEQFF

clone_size: -
v_call: TRBV4-1
d_call: TRBD2
j_call: TRBJ2-1
cdr3_nt: TGCGCCAGCAGCCAAAATCCCCTCCTAGCGGGAGGGGACAATGAGCAGTTCTTC
cdr3_aa: CASSQNPLLAGGDNEQFF

clone_size: -
v_call: TRBV13
d_call: -
j_call: TRBJ1-2
cdr3_nt: TGTGCCAGCAGGGAGCCGGGTAACTATGGCTACACCTTC
cdr3_aa: CASREPGNYGYTF

clone_size: -
v_call: TRBV5-1
d_call: -
j_call: TRBJ1-4
cdr3_nt: TGCGCCAGCAGCGTGGCAGGGACAACTAATGAAAAACTGTTTTTT
cdr3_aa: CASSVAGTTNEKLFF

clone_size: -
v_call: TRBV7-9
d_call: TRBD1
j_call: TRBJ1-4
cdr3_nt: TGTGCCAGCAGCTTAGGCGGACAGGGCAGGATATCTAATGAAAAACTGTTTTTT
cdr3_aa: CASSLGGQGRISNEKLFF

clone_size: -
v_call: TRBV11-3
d_call: TRBD2
j_call: TRBJ2-1
cdr3_nt: TGTGCCAGCAGCTTAGTTTTCGGGAGGGCCTCAAATGAGCAGTTCTTC
cdr3_aa: CASSLVFGRASNEQFF

clone_size: -
v_call: TRBV27
d_call: -
j_call: TRBJ1-2
cdr3_nt: TGTGCCAGCAGTCAGGGCTTATACGGAGTCTATGGCTACACCTTC
cdr3_aa: CASSQGLYGVYGYTF

clone_size: -
v_call: TRBV7-9
d_call: -
j_call: TRBJ2-1
cdr3_nt: TGTGCCAGCAGCTTAACGGGAGCAGGCAATGAGCAGTTCTTC
cdr3_aa: CASSLTGAGNEQFF

clone_size: -
v_call: TRBV11-2
d_call: -
j_call: TRBJ1-1
cdr3_nt: TGTGCCAGCACCGAAAGTGGGCAGGGGTTGTTGGGAGCTTTCTTT
cdr3_aa: CASTESGQGLLGAFF

clone_size: -
v_call: TRBV18
d_call: -
j_call: TRBJ1-2
cdr3_nt: TGTGCCAGCACGAAGACAGAGAACTATGGCTACACCTTC
cdr3_aa: CASTKTENYGYTF

clone_size: once
v_call: TRBV24-1
d_call: TRBD2
j_call: TRBJ2-3
cdr3_nt: TGTGCCACCAGTGACAAAGGGGCTAGCGGGCGCACAGATACGCAGTATTTT
cdr3_aa: CATSDKGASGRTDTQYF

clone_size: -
v_call: TRBV18
d_call: TRBD1
j_call: TRBJ1-2
cdr3_nt: TGTGCCAGCTCACCACGAAGGACAGGGGATTATGGCTACACCTTC
cdr3_aa: CASSPRRTGDYGYTF

clone_size: -
v_call: TRBV2
d_call: TRBD2
j_call: TRBJ2-2
cdr3_nt: TGTGCCAGCAGTTGGGGACTAGTTGGAGTCACCGGGGAGCTGTTTTTT
cdr3_aa: CASSWGLVGVTGELFF

clone_size: -
v_call: TRBV30
d_call: TRBD1
j_call: TRBJ2-4
cdr3_nt: TGTGCCTGGAGTGTAGCGTTGGGACAGGGGAGTTTCGACATTCAGTACTTC
cdr3_aa: CAWSVALGQGSFDIQYF

clone_size: -
v_call: TRBV11-3
d_call: TRBD1
j_call: TRBJ1-1
cdr3_nt: TGTGCCAGCAGCTCAAGGGCAGGGGGTTTGACTGAAGCTTTCTTT
cdr3_aa: CASSSRAGGLTEAFF